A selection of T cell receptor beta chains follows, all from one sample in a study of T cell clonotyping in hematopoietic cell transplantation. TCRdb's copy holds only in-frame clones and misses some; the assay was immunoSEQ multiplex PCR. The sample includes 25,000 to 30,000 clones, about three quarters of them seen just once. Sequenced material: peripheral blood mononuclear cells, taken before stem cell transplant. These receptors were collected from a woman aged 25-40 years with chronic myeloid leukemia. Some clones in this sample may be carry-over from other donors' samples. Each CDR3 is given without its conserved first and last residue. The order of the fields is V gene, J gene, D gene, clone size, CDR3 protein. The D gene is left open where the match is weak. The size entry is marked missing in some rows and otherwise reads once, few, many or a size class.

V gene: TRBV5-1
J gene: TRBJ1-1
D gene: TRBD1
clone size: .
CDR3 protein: ASSLARDRSTEAF

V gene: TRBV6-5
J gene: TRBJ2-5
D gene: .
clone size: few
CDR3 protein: ASQKRETQY

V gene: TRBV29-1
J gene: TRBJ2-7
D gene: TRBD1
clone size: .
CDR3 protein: SVDDRGLDEQY

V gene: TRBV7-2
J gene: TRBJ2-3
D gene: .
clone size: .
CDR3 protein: ASSLSRASTDTQY

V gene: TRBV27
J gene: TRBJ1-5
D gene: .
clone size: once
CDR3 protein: ASSLLGVDSNQPQH

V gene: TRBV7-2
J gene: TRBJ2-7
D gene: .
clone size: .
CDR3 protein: ASSLSGRSSYEQY

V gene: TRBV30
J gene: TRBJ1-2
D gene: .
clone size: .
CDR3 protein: AWTRKGGYGYT

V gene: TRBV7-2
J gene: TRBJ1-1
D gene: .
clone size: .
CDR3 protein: ASSELGGLPREAF

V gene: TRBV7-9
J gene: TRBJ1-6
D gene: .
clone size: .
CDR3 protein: ASSLTETANNSPLH

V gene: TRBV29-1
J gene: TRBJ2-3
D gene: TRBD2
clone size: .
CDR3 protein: SVADSGRGYTQY

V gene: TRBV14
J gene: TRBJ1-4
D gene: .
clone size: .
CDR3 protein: ASSQGQTTTNEKLF

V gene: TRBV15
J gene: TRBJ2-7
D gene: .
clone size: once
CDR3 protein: ATSRDLRQSEQY

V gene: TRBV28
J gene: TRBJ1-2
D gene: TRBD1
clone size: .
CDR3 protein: ASSPPAIDRGYGYT

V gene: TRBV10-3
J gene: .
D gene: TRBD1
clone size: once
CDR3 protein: AIGQGSPPPLEQY

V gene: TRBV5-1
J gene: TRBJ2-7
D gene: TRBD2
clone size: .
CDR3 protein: ASSSLAASYEQY

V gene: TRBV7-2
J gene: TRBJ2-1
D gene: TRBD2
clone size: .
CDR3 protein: ASSQRSGEGNEQF

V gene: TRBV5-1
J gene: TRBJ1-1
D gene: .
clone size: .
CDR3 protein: ASSLDGTNTEAF

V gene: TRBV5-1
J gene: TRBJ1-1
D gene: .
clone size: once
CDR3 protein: ASRNTAGNTEAF

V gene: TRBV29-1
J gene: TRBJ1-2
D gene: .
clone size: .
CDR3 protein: SVPPGSYGYT

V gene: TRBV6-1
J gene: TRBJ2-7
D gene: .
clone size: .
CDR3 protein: ASSESVGGSYEQY

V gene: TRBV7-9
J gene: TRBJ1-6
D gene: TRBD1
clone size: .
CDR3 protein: ASSVITGVNSPLH

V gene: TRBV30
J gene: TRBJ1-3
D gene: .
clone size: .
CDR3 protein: AWSGQLQRNTIY

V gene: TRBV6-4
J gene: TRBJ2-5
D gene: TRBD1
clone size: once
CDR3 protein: ASSETGGSQETQY

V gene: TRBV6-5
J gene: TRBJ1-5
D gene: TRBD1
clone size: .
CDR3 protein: ASSSRTGRGQPQH

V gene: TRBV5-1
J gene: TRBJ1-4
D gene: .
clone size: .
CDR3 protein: ASSLDITNEKLF

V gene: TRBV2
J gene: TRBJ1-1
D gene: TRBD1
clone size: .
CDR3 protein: ASTGQGKGEAF

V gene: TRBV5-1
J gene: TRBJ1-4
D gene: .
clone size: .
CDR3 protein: ASSLAGEKLF

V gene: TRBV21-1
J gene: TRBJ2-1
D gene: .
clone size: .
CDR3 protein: ASRLAGTYNEQF

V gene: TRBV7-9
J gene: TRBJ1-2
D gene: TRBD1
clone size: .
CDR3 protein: ASSLRNRGWGGYT

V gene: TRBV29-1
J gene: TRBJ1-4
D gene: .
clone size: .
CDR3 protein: SVVVVRGGNEKLF

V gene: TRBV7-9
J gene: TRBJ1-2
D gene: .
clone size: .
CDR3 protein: ASSQQGSTYGYT

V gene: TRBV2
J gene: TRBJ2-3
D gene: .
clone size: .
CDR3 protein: ASSATRQY

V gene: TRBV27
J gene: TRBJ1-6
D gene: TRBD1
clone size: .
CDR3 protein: ASSFDRDYSPLH

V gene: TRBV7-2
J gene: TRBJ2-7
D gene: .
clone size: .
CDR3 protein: ASSLYGSSYEQY

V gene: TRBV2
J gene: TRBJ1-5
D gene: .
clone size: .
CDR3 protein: ASSDRSQPQH

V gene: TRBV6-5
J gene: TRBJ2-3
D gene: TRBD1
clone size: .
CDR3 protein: ASSYLDRGTDTQY

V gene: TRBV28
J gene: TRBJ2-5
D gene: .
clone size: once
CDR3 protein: ASSFGPGRETQY

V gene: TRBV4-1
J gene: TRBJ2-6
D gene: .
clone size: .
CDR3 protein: ASSLSAVKANVLT

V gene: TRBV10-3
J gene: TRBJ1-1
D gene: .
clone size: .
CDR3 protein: AIRDNWNTEAF

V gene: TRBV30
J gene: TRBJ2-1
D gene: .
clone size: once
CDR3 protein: AWSLNEQF

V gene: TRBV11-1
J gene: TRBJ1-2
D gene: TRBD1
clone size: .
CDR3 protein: ASSLWTGGGYT